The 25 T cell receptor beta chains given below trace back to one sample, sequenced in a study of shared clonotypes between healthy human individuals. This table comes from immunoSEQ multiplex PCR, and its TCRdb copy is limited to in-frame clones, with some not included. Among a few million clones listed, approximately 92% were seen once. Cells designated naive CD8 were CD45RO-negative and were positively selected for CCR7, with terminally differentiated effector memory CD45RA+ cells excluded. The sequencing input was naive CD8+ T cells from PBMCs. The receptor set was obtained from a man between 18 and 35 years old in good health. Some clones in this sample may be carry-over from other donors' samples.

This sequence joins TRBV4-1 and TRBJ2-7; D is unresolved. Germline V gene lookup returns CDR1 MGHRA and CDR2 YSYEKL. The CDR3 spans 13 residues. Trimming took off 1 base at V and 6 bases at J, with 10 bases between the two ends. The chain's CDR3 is CASSQVDQSEQYF. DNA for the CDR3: TGCGCCAGCAGCCAAGTCGACCAGAGCGAGCAGTACTTC.

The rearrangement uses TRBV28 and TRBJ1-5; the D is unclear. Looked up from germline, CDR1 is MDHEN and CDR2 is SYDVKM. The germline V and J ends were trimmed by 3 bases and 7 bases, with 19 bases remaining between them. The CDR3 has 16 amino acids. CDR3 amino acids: CASSLVASGVRQPQHF. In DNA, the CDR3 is TGTGCCAGCAGTTTGGTTGCGTCGGGCGTAAGACAGCCCCAGCATTTT.

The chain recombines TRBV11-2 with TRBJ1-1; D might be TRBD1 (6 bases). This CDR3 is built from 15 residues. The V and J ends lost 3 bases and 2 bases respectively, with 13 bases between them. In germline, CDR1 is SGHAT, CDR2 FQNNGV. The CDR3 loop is CASSFQRGANTEAFF. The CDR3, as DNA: TGTGCCAGCAGCTTTCAAAGGGGGGCCAACACTGAAGCTTTCTTT.

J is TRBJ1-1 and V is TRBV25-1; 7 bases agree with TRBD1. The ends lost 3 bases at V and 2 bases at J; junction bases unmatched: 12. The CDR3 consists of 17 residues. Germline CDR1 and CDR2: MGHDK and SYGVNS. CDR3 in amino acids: CASSDSPTDRANTEAFF. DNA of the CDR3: TGTGCCAGCAGTGACTCCCCCACCGACAGGGCTAACACTGAAGCTTTCTTT.

The CDR3 spells CASRLFQETQYF. DNA of the CDR3: TGTGCCAGCAGACTTTTCCAAGAGACCCAGTACTTC. The gene calls are TRBV27 and TRBJ2-5; no clear D gene. Per germline, CDR1 MNHEY and CDR2 SMNVEV (reference sequence). V gave up 6 bases and J gave up 1 base, with 6 bases separating them. The CDR3 is 12 residues long.

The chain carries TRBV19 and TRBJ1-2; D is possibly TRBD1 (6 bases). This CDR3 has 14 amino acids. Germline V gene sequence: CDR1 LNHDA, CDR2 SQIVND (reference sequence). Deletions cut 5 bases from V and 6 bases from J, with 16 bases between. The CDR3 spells CASSPRGQLDGYTF. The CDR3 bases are TGTGCCAGTAGTCCCCGTGGACAGTTGGATGGCTACACCTTC.

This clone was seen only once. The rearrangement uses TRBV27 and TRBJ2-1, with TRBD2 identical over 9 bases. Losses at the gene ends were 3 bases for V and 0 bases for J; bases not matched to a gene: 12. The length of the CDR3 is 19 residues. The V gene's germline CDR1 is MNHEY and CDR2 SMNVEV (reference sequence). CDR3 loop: CASSFVWASGKSSYNEQFF. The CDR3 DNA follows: TGTGCCAGCAGTTTCGTTTGGGCTAGCGGGAAGAGCTCCTACAATGAGCAGTTCTTC.

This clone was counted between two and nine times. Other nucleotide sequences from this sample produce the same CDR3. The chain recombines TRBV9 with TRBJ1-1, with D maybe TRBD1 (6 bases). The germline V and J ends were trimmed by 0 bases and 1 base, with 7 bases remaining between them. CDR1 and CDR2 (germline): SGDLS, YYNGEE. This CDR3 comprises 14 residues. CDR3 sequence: CASSVGQANTEAFF. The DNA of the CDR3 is TGTGCCAGCAGCGTAGGACAGGCGAACACTGAAGCTTTCTTT.

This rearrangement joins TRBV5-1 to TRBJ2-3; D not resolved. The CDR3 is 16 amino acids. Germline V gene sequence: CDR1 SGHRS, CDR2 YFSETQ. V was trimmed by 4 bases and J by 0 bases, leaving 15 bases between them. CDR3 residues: CASSPIGLPSTDTQYF. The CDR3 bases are TGCGCCAGCAGCCCCATCGGCCTTCCTAGCACAGATACGCAGTATTTT.

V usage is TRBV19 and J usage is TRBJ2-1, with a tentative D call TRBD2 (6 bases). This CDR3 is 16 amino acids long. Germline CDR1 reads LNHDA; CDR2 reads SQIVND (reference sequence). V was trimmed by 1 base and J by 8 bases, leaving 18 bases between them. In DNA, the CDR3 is TGTGCCAGTAGTATAGCCGGGGGTTGGGCGGTTGATGAGCAGTTCTTC. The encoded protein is CASSIAGGWAVDEQFF.

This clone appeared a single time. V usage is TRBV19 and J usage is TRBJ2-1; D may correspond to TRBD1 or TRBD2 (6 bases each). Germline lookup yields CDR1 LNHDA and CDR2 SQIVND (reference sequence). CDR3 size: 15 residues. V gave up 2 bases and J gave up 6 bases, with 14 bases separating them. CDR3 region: CASSISGGAVNEQFF. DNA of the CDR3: TGTGCCAGTAGTATATCCGGGGGCGCAGTCAATGAGCAGTTCTTC.

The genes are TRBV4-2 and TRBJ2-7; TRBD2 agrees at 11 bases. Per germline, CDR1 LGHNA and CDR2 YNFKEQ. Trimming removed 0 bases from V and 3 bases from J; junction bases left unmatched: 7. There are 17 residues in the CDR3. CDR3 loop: CASSQDGVTSGNYEQYF. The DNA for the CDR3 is TGTGCCAGCAGCCAAGATGGGGTGACTAGCGGGAACTACGAGCAGTACTTC.

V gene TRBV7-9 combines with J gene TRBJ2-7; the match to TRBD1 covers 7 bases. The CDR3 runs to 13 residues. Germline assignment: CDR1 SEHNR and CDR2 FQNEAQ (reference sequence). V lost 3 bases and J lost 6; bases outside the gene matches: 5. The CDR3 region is CASSLTGRREQYF. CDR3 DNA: TGTGCCAGCAGCTTGACAGGGCGGCGCGAGCAGTACTTC.

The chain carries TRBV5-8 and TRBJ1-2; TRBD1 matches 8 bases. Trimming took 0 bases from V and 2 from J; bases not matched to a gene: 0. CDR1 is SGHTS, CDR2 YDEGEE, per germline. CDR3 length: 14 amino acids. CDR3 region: CASSLDRGNYGYTF. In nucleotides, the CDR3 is TGTGCCAGCAGCTTGGACAGGGGGAACTATGGCTACACCTTC.

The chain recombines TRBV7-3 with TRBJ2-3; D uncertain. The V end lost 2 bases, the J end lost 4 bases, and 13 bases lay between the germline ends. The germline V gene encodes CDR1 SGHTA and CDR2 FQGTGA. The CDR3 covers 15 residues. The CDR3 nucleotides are TGTGCCAGCAGCTTAGGTGTATCGGAACCAGATACGCAGTATTTT. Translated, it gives CASSLGVSEPDTQYF.

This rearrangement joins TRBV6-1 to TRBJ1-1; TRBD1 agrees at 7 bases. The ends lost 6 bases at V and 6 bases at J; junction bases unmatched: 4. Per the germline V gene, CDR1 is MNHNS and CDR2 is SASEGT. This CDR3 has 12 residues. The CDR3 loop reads CASRDRRAEAFF. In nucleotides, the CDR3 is TGTGCCAGCAGGGACAGGCGGGCTGAAGCTTTCTTT.

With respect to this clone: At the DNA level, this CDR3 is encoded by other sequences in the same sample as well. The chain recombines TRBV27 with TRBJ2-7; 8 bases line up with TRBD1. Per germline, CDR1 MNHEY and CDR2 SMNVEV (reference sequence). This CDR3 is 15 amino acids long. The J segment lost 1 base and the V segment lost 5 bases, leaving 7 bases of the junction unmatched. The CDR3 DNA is TGTGCCAGCAGTCCCCGACAGGGGCCGTCCTACGAGCAGTACTTC. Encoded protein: CASSPRQGPSYEQYF.

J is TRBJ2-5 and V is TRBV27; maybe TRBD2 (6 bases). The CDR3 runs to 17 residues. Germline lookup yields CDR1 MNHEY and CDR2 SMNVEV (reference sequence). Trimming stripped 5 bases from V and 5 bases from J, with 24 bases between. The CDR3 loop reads CASSQTGDNSRGETQYF. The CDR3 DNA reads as TGTGCCAGCAGTCAAACGGGGGATAATTCGAGAGGGGAGACCCAGTACTTC.

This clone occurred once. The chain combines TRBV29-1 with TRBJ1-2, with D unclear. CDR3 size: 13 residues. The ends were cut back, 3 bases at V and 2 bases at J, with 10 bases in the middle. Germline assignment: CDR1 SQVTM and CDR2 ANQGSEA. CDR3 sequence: CSVDVHHNYGYTF. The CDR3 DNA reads TGCAGCGTTGATGTACACCACAACTATGGCTACACCTTC.

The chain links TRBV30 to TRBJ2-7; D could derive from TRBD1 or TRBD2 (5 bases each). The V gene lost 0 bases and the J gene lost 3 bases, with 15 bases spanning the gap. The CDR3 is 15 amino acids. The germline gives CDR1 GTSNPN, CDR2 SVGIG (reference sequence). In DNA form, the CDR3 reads TGTGCCTGGAGTGTATCGCCAGGGACCGACTACGAGCAGTACTTC. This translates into CAWSVSPGTDYEQYF.

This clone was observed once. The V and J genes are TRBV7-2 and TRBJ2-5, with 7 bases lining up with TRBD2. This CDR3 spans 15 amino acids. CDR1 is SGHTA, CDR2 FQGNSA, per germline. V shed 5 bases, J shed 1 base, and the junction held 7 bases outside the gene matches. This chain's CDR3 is CASSGGERSQETQYF. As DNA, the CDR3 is TGTGCCAGCAGCGGGGGGGAGAGGAGCCAAGAGACCCAGTACTTC.

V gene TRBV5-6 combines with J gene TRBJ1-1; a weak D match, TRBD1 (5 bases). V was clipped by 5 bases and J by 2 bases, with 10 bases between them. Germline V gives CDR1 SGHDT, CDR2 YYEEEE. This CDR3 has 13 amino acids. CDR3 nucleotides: TGTGCCAGCAGGGAAACAGGAAACACTGAAGCTTTCTTT. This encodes CASRETGNTEAFF.

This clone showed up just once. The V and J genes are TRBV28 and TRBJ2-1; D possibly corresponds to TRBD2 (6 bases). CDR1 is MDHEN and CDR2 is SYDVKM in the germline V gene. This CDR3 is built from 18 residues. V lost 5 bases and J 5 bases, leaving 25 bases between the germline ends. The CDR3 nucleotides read TGTGCCAGCAGTCGACCCCCCCACAGCGGGCCCTGGGACAATGAGCAGTTCTTC. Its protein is CASSRPPHSGPWDNEQFF.

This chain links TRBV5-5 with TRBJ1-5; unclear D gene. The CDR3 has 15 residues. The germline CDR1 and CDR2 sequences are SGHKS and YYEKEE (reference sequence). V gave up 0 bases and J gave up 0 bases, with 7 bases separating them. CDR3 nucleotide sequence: TGTGCCAGCAGCTTGGCAGGTGATAGCAATCAGCCCCAGCATTTT. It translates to CASSLAGDSNQPQHF.

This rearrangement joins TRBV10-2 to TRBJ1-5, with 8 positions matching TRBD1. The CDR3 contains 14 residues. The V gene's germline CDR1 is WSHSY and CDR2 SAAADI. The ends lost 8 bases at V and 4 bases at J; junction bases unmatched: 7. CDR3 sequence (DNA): TGCGCCAGCGCCCCAGGGGGCTATAATCAGCCCCAGCATTTT. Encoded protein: CASAPGGYNQPQHF.